These T cell receptor beta chains were read from a single sample in a study of neurological immune-mediated disorders. TCRdb used MiXCR to reprocess the 5' RACE reads, holding one entry per CDR3 protein. Of some 29,000 distinct CDR3 sequences listed, approximately 6.6% are singletons. Sequenced material: PBMCs. The receptors here all came from a woman between 45 and 60 years old in good health. CDR3s include the opening cysteine and the closing phenylalanine or tryptophan. D genes are given only for firm matches. Not all rows give a size; the values are once, few, many and, for expanded clones, a class.

cdr3_nt	cdr3_aa	d_call	cdr3_length	v_call	clone_size	j_call
TGTGCCAGCAGCTTAGACCCAAATTCACCCCTCCACTTT	CASSLDPNSPLHF	.	13	TRBV11-2	many	TRBJ1-6
TGCAGTGCCACGAGAGTAGCGGGTGACAATGAGCAGTTCTTC	CSATRVAGDNEQFF	TRBD2	14	TRBV20-1	many	TRBJ2-1
TGTGCCAGCCGCGGGGGGCTAAAAGATCAGCCCCAGCATTTT	CASRGGLKDQPQHF	.	14	TRBV28	many	TRBJ1-5
TGTGCCAGCAGCTTAGCGTACGGGGCCAACCTAGCGGGAACAGAGACCCAGTACTTC	CASSLAYGANLAGTETQYF	TRBD2	19	TRBV7-8	.	TRBJ2-5
TGTGCCAGCAGCTATCAGGGTTTCTATGGCTACACCTTC	CASSYQGFYGYTF	.	13	TRBV7-8	many	TRBJ1-2
TGTGCCAGCAGTTCCGATGGGGGGAACGGCTACACCTTC	CASSSDGGNGYTF	.	13	TRBV27	many	TRBJ1-2
TGTGCCAGCAGCTTACAGCGTCAGCCCCAGCATTTT	CASSLQRQPQHF	.	12	TRBV7-2	many	TRBJ1-5
TGTGCCAGCAGCTTAGCAGTTTACAATGAGCAGTTCTTC	CASSLAVYNEQFF	.	13	TRBV7-2	many	TRBJ2-1
TGTGCCATCAGTGACCGACAGGGTACTGGCACCGACGAGCAGTACTTC	CAISDRQGTGTDEQYF	TRBD1	16	TRBV10-3	many	TRBJ2-7
TGTGCCAGCAGCGTAGCCGTAAGGACAGATACGCAGTATTTT	CASSVAVRTDTQYF	.	14	TRBV9	many	TRBJ2-3
TGCAGTGCCCGGGACACCTTATCCGGGGAGCTGTTTTTT	CSARDTLSGELFF	.	13	TRBV20-1	many	TRBJ2-2
TGTGCCAGCAGCCTCCTAGCGGGGGGGCTCACCGGGGAGCTGTTTTTT	CASSLLAGGLTGELFF	TRBD2	16	TRBV7-8	many	TRBJ2-2
TGCAGTGCTTCCCCCGTTTCCGTCAGGGGGGTCACCGGGGAGCTGTTTTTT	CSASPVSVRGVTGELFF	.	17	TRBV20-1	many	TRBJ2-2
TGCAGTGCTCCAGACCAGGCCAACCCCTGGACAGGCGCTTTCATCCAGTACTTC	CSAPDQANPWTGAFIQYF	TRBD1	18	TRBV20-1	many	TRBJ2-7
TGTGCCAGCAGCCATTTGCGGGATTACTGGTCACCCCTCCACTTT	CASSHLRDYWSPLHF	.	15	TRBV3-1	many	TRBJ1-6
TGTGCCACTGGACCATACGAGCAGTACTTC	CATGPYEQYF	.	10	TRBV6-2/TRBV6-3	many	TRBJ2-7
TGTGCCAGCAGCTTGTCCCCCCGTCGGGGTACTAATGAAAAACTGTTTTTT	CASSLSPRRGTNEKLFF	.	17	TRBV11-2	many	TRBJ1-4
TGTGCCAGCAGCTTAGCAGCGGGGGCCTACAATGAGCAGTTCTTC	CASSLAAGAYNEQFF	TRBD2	15	TRBV7-2	many	TRBJ2-1
TGTGCCAGCAGCTTGACTAGCGGGAGGGCCGGGGGGGAGCTGTTTTTT	CASSLTSGRAGGELFF	TRBD2	16	TRBV7-2	medium-sized	TRBJ2-2
TGTGCCAGCAGGGACAGCTACTACAATGAGCAGTTCTTC	CASRDSYYNEQFF	.	13	TRBV6-1	many	TRBJ2-1
TGTGCCAGCAGCACAGGAGGGACAGGGTACGAGCAGTACTTC	CASSTGGTGYEQYF	TRBD1	14	TRBV28	.	TRBJ2-7
TGTGCCAGCAGCCTCGGGACCCCCCTCGAGCAGTACTTC	CASSLGTPLEQYF	.	13	TRBV5-6	many	TRBJ2-7
TGCGCCAGCAGCTTGGGGCTAGCCACAGATACGCAGTATTTT	CASSLGLATDTQYF	.	14	TRBV5-1	many	TRBJ2-3
TGCAGTGCCGGAGCATCCCAGAATACTTACGAGCAGTACTTC	CSAGASQNTYEQYF	.	14	TRBV20-1	many	TRBJ2-7
TGTGCCAGCAAGCAACAGGGGGCAGGAGGCACTGAAGCTTTCTTT	CASKQQGAGGTEAFF	TRBD1	15	TRBV2	many	TRBJ1-1
TGTGCCAGCACCAGTAGCGGGGGAGTAACAGATACGCAGTATTTT	CASTSSGGVTDTQYF	TRBD2	15	TRBV7-2	many	TRBJ2-3
TGTGCCAGCAGCGTCCGTAGCGGGGGTTTATACAATGAGCAGTTCTTC	CASSVRSGGLYNEQFF	TRBD2	16	TRBV7-2	many	TRBJ2-1
TGTGCCAGCAGCTCCCCGGTCCTTTCCTACAATGAGCAGTTCTTC	CASSSPVLSYNEQFF	.	15	TRBV7-2	medium-sized	TRBJ2-1
TGCAGTGCTCCCTACAGGGGCTCCCCCACAGATACGCAGTATTTT	CSAPYRGSPTDTQYF	TRBD1	15	TRBV20-1	many	TRBJ2-3
TGTGCCATCAGCCGGGACACAGCCGGGGAAAACACTGAAGCTTTCTTT	CAISRDTAGENTEAFF	.	16	TRBV10-3	many	TRBJ1-1
TGTGCCAGCAGTGAGGTCGGGACTAGCGGGGGGAGCTCCTACAATGAGCAGTTCTTC	CASSEVGTSGGSSYNEQFF	TRBD2	19	TRBV28	many	TRBJ2-1
TGTGCCAGCAGCCCGGGGACAGGGGGCGGAGAGCAGTACTTC	CASSPGTGGGEQYF	TRBD1	14	TRBV7-2	many	TRBJ2-7
TGTGCCAGCAGCTTTAGCGGGGCGGACGAGCAGTACTTC	CASSFSGADEQYF	TRBD2	13	TRBV7-8	many	TRBJ2-7
TGTGCCAGCAGCTTAAGTTACACTGAAGCTTTCTTT	CASSLSYTEAFF	.	12	TRBV5-5	many	TRBJ1-1
TGCAGTGCTCTTGACAGGGGAGCCGGGGAGCTGTTTTTT	CSALDRGAGELFF	TRBD1	13	TRBV20-1	many	TRBJ2-2
TGCGCCAGCAGCCTAGATACCGCGGGACCCTATGGCTACACCTTC	CASSLDTAGPYGYTF	.	15	TRBV4-1	many	TRBJ1-2
TGCGCCAGCAGTGAGACACAGGGTTACGGCACTGAAGCTTTCTTT	CASSETQGYGTEAFF	.	15	TRBV10-1	many	TRBJ1-1
TGTGCCACCAGTAAGTATGGATCCTCTGGGGACAATGAGCAGTTCTTC	CATSKYGSSGDNEQFF	.	16	TRBV24-1	many	TRBJ2-1
TGCAGCACCCGGGACCCCCAGTTCTTC	CSTRDPQFF	.	9	TRBV29-1	many	TRBJ2-1
TGTGCCAGCTCAGTCGGAGCCTACGAGCAGTACTTC	CASSVGAYEQYF	.	12	TRBV6-2/TRBV6-3	medium-sized	TRBJ2-7
TGCGCCAGCAGCTTGTTGCAGGGGATTGGAGCTTTCTTT	CASSLLQGIGAFF	.	13	TRBV5-1	many	TRBJ1-1
TGCGCCAGCAGCTCTATCGGACAGGGTGGCTACACCTTC	CASSSIGQGGYTF	TRBD1	13	TRBV5-1	many	TRBJ1-2